Listed here are 15 T cell receptor beta chains from one sample, sequenced in a study of vaccination and CD4 T cells after COVID-19. Specified treatment: approximately nine-day PBMC culture with coronavirus spike peptide pools or control peptides (ViraFEST assay). No antigens are known for them. The Oncomine TCR Beta short-read assay was applied to DNA of cultured CD4+ T cells. TCRdb ran MiXCR on the PCR reads and lists one entry per CDR3 protein. The sample carries about 9,000 distinct CDR3 sequences, more than 20% recorded once. Material: cultured CD4+ T cells from blood. The receptors originated from a human donor with COVID-19.

This clonotype was seen more than once but under ten times. The chain uses TRBV2 and TRBJ2-3; D tentatively reads TRBD1 or TRBD2 (5 bases each). Per germline, CDR1 SNHLY and CDR2 FYNNEI. CDR3 length equals 13 residues. The V end was cut by 9 bases, the J end by 2 bases, with 12 bases between. The CDR3 DNA reads as TGTGCCAGTACAAGGGGAGTCACAGATACGCAGTATTTT. Encoded protein: CASTRGVTDTQYF.

CDR3 residues: CASSSQQQNSPLHF. CDR3 coding DNA: TGTGCCAGCAGTTCCCAGCAGCAGAATTCACCCCTCCACTTT. The chain uses TRBV6-5 and TRBJ1-6; D is undetermined. Deletions cut 4 bases from V and 7 bases from J, with 11 bases between. Germline V CDR1 and CDR2: MNHEY, SVGAGI. There are 14 residues in the CDR3.

In its sample, this clonotype was seen a few times. The chain recombines TRBV12-3 or TRBV12-4 with TRBJ1-2, with 8 positions matching TRBD1. This CDR3 comprises 16 residues. J gave up 5 bases and V 6 bases, and 14 bases lay outside the gene matches. The CDR3 protein is CASSSFNGQGEYGYTF. Here the CDR3 DNA reads TGTGCCAGCAGCTCCTTTAACGGACAGGGCGAATATGGCTACACCTTC.

The chain combines TRBV18 with TRBJ2-1, with 7 bases matching TRBD2. The V gene's germline CDR1 is KGHSH and CDR2 LQKENI. The CDR3 runs to 16 residues. V lost 2 bases, J lost 6 bases, and 10 bases stayed unmatched. As DNA, the CDR3 is TGTGCCAGCTCACCATTCCCAGCGGGGTCTGGCAATGAGCAGTTCTTC. Residues: CASSPFPAGSGNEQFF.

In its sample, this clonotype was seen a few times. The chain joins TRBV20-1 to TRBJ2-5; TRBD2 agrees at 8 bases. There are 15 residues in the CDR3. The germline V gene encodes CDR1 DFQATT and CDR2 SNEGSKA (reference sequence). J was trimmed by 2 bases and V by 2 bases; bases with no gene match: 7. The CDR3 reads CSARYSGAGQETQYF. The CDR3 DNA reads TGCAGTGCTAGATATAGCGGGGCCGGACAAGAGACCCAGTACTTC.

By sample share, this clonotype is medium-sized. The genes are TRBV27 and TRBJ1-5; no reliable D call. The CDR3 extends over 15 amino acids. V was clipped by 5 bases and J by 6 bases, with 17 bases between them. Germline values: CDR1 MNHEY, CDR2 SMNVEV (reference sequence). The CDR3 loop is CASSPFGPSTQPQHF. The CDR3 nucleotides read TGTGCCAGCAGTCCCTTTGGGCCCTCGACTCAGCCCCAGCATTTT.

CDR3 DNA sequence: TGTGCCAGCAGGGAACCGAGTGGGACAGGGGGGTATGGCTACACCTTC. It translates to CASREPSGTGGYGYTF. The V call is TRBV6-1, the J call TRBJ1-2, with 11 bases aligning to TRBD1. V shed 6 bases, J shed 5 bases, and the junction held 11 bases outside the gene matches. This CDR3 region has 16 residues. The V gene's germline CDR1 is MNHNS and CDR2 SASEGT.

This clonotype is medium-sized (0.01 to 0.1%) in the sample. The chain recombines TRBV20-1 with TRBJ1-5; D not resolved. Germline lookup yields CDR1 DFQATT and CDR2 SNEGSKA (reference sequence). Trimming pared 4 bases from V and 6 bases from J, leaving 13 bases between. This CDR3 spans 13 amino acids. CDR3 nucleotide sequence: TGCAGTGCTAAGGGTATGGGCATTCAGCCCCAGCATTTT. It codes for CSAKGMGIQPQHF.

To note about this clonotype: This sequence may be a read error, since a much larger clone differs from it by one base. The CDR3 does not end in the conserved phenylalanine or tryptophan, so this is likely a read error. The chain links TRBV2 to TRBJ1-1; no clear D. Germline CDR1 SNHLY, CDR2 FYNNEI. Trimming left V 5 bases short and J 3 bases short, with 4 bases between. The CDR3 sequence is 11 residues long. Written as DNA, the CDR3 is TGTGCCAGCAGTCCTTACACTGAAGCTTTCCTT. Translation gives CASSPYTEAFL.

This clonotype has only a few counts. The CDR3 sequence: CASSIEGSANYGYTF. The CDR3 nucleotides are TGTGCCAGCAGCATAGAGGGATCCGCTAACTATGGCTACACCTTC. This chain joins TRBV7-2 and TRBJ1-2, with D hard to call. The CDR3 consists of 15 residues. The ends were cut back, 5 bases at V and 0 bases at J, with 13 bases in the middle. Per germline, CDR1 SGHTA and CDR2 FQGNSA.

In its sample, this clonotype was seen a few times. V usage is TRBV12-3 or TRBV12-4 and J usage is TRBJ2-5, with D perhaps given as TRBD1 or TRBD2 (5 bases each). Trimming stripped 5 bases from V and 7 bases from J, with 17 bases between. The CDR3 is 14 residues long. CDR3 loop: CASSSSGTGGTQYF. In DNA form, the CDR3 reads TGTGCCAGCAGTAGCTCCGGGACCGGCGGGACCCAGTACTTC.

V gene TRBV19 combines with J gene TRBJ1-1, with TRBD1 as a possible D gene (5 bases). The CDR3 runs 14 residues. Trimming pared 7 bases from V and 4 bases from J, leaving 16 bases between. CDR1 and CDR2 from the germline V gene are LNHDA and SQIVND (reference sequence). The CDR3 spells CASTVLRASTEAFF. The CDR3 DNA reads as TGTGCCAGTACCGTGCTCAGGGCGAGCACTGAAGCTTTCTTT.

The gene calls are TRBV12-5 and TRBJ2-5; D gene uncertain. Trimming cost V 0 bases and J 5 bases, with 4 bases left between them. The CDR3 length is 12 residues. Germline V gene data show CDR1 as LGHNT and CDR2 as FRNRAP. CDR3 sequence: CASGLVGETQYF. DNA for the CDR3: TGTGCTAGTGGTTTGGTAGGGGAGACCCAGTACTTC. The full variable domain, in which reference TRBV12-5 and TRBJ2-5 provide the parts outside the CDR3, is DARVTQTPRHKVTEMGQEVTMRCQPILGHNTVFWYRQTMMQGLELLAYFRNRAPLDDSGMPKDRFSAEMPDATLATLKIQPSEPRDSAVYFCASGLVGETQYFGPGTRLLVL.

The table lists this clonotype with a count of one. This chain joins TRBV5-1 and TRBJ2-2, with a weak D call TRBD1 (6 bases). V gave up 2 bases and J gave up 6 bases, with 14 bases separating them. The CDR3 totals 15 residues. Germline V gene sequence: CDR1 SGHRS, CDR2 YFSETQ. The CDR3 nucleotides are TGCGCCAGCAGCTTTCCCGCAGGGGCGGCCGGGGAGCTGTTTTTT. Residues: CASSFPAGAAGELFF.

This clonotype is labeled medium-sized. The gene calls are TRBV6-1 and TRBJ2-2; no clear D. The V and J ends lost 4 bases and 11 bases respectively, with 14 bases between them. CDR1 and CDR2 (germline): MNHNS, SASEGT. The CDR3 covers 13 residues. CDR3 amino acids: CASSAHALPELFF. CDR3 nucleotide sequence: TGTGCCAGCAGTGCTCATGCCCTGCCCGAGCTGTTTTTT.